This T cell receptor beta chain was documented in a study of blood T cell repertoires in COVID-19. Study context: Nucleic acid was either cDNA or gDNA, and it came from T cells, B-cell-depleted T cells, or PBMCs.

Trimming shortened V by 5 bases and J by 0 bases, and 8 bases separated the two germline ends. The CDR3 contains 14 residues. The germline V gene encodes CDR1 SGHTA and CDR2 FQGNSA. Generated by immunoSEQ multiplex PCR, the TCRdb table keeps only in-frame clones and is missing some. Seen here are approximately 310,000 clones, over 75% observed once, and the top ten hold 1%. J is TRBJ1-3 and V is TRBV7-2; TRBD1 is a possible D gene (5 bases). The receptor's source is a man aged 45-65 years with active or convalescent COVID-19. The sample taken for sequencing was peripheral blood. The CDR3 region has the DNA TGTGCCAGCAGCGACAGCTTCTCTGGAAACACCATATATTTT. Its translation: CASSDSFSGNTIYF.